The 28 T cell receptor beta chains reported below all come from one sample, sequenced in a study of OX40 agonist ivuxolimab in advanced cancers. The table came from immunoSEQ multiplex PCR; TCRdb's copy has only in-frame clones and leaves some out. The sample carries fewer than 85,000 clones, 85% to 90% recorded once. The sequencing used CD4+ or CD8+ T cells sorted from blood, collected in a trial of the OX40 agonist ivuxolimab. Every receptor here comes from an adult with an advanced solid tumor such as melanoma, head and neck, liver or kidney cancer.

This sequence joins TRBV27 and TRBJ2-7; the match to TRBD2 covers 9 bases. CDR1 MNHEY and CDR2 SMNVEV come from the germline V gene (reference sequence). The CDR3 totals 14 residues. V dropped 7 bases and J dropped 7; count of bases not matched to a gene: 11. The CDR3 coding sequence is TGTGCCAGCAAACCGGGACTAGCTCAAAGGGAGCAGTACTTC. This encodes CASKPGLAQREQYF.

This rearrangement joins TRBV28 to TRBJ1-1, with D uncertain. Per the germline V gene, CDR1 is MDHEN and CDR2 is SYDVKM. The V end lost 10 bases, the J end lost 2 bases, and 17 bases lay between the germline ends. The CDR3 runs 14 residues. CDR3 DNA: TGTGCCACCTCGCGCGTAAAGGGCAACACTGAAGCTTTCTTT. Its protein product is CATSRVKGNTEAFF.

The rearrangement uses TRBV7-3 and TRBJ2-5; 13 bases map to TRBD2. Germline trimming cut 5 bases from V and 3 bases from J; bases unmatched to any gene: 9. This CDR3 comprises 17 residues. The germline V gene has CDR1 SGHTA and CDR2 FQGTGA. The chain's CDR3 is CASSLTGTSGMEETQYF. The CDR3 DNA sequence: TGTGCCAGCAGCCTGACCGGGACTAGCGGGATGGAAGAGACCCAGTACTTC.

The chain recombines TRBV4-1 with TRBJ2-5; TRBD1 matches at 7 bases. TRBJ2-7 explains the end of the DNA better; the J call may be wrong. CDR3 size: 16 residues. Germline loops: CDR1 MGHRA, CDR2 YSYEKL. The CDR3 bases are TGCGCCAGCAGCCGACTTCGGGACAGAGCTTCCTACGAGCAGTACTTC. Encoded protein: CASSRLRDRASYEQYF.

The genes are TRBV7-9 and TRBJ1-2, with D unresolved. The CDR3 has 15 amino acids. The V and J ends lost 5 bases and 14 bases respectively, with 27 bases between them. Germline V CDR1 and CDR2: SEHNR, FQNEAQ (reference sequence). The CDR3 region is CASSQAVGKRPPETF. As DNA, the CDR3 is TGTGCCAGCAGCCAAGCGGTGGGGAAACGGCCTCCTGAGACCTTC.

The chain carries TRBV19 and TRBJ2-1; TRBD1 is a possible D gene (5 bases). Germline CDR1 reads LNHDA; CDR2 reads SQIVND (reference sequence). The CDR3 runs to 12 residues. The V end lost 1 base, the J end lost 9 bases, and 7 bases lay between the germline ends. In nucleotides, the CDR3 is TGTGCCAGTAGTATAGGACAGACTGAGCAGTTCTTC. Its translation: CASSIGQTEQFF.

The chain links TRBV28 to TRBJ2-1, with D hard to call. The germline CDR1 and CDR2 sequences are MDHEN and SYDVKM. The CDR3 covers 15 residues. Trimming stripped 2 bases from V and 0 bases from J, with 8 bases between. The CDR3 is CASSLAVSSYNEQFF. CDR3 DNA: TGTGCCAGCAGTTTAGCGGTTAGCTCCTACAATGAGCAGTTCTTC.

The CDR3 sequence: CASSIGTVRYNEQFF. CDR3 DNA: TGTGCCAGCAGTATCGGGACAGTGAGGTACAATGAGCAGTTCTTC. The rearrangement links TRBV27 to TRBJ2-1; 7 bases align to TRBD1. With V trimmed by 5 bases and J by 4 bases, 8 bases remained unmatched. CDR1 is MNHEY, CDR2 SMNVEV, per germline (reference sequence). The CDR3 is made up of 15 amino acids.

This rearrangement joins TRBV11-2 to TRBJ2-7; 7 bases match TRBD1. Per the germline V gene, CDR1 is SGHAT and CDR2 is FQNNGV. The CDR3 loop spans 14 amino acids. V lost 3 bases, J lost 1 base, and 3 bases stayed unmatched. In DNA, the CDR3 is TGTGCCAGCAGCTTCACGACAGGGTCCTACGAGCAGTACTTC. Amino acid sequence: CASSFTTGSYEQYF. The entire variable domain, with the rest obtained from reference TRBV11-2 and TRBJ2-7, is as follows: EAGVAQSPRYKIIEKRQSVAFWCNPISGHATLYWYQQILGQGPKLLIQFQNNGVVDDSQLPKDRFSAERLKGVDSTLKIQPAKLEDSAVYLCASSFTTGSYEQYFGPGTRLTVT.

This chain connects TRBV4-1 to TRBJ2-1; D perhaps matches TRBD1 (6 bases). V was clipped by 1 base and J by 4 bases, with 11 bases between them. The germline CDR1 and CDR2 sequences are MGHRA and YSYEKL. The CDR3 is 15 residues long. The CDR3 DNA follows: TGCGCCAGCAGCCAAGCCCCGGGACATTACAATGAGCAGTTCTTC. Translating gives CASSQAPGHYNEQFF.

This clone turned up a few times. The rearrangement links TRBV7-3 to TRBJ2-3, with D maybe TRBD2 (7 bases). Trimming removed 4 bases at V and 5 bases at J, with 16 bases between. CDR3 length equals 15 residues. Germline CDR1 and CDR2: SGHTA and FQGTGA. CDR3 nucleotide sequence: TGTGCCAGCAGCTACTACGGGGGGCGAGGAGATACGCAGTATTTT. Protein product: CASSYYGGRGDTQYF.

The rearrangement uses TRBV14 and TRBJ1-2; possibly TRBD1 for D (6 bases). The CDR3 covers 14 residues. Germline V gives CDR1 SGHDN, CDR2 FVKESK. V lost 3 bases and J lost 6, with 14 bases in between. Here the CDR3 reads CASSQIRGGNGYTF. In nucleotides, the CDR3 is TGTGCCAGCAGCCAGATTAGAGGGGGAAATGGCTACACCTTC.

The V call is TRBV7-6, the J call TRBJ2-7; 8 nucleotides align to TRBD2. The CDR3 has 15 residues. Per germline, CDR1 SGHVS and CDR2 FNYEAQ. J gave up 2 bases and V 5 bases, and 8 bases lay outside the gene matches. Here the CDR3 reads CASSPGGGGPYEQYF. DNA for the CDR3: TGTGCCAGCAGCCCCGGGGGGGGAGGGCCCTACGAGCAGTACTTC.

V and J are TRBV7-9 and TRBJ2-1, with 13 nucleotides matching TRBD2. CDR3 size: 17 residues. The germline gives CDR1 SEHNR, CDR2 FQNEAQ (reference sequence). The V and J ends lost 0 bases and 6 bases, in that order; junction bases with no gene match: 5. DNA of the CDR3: TGTGCCAGCAGCTTAGCGACTAGCGGGAGGCGTGGCAATGAGCAGTTCTTC. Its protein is CASSLATSGRRGNEQFF.

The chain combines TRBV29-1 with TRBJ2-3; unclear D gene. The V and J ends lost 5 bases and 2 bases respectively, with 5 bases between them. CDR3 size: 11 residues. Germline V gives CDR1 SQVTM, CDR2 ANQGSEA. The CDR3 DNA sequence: TGCAGCGTTAGGTACACAGATACGCAGTATTTT. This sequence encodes CSVRYTDTQYF.

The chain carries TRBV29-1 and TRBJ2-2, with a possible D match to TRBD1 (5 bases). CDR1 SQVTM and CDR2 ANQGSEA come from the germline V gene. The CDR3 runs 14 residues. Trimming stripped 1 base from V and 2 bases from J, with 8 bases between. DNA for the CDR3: TGCAGCGTTGAAGGACAGACAAACACCGGGGAGCTGTTTTTT. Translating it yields CSVEGQTNTGELFF.

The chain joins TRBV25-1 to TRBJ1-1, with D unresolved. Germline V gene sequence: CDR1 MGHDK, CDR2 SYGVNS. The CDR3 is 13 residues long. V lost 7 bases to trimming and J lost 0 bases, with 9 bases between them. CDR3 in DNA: TGTGCCAGCACGAGCGTAATGAACACTGAAGCTTTCTTT. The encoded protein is CASTSVMNTEAFF.

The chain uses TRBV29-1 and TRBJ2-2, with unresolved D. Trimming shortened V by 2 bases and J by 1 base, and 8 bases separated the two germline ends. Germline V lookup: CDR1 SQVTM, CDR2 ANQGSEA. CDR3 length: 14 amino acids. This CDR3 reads CSVELTGNTGELFF. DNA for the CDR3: TGCAGCGTTGAATTAACGGGGAACACCGGGGAGCTGTTTTTT.

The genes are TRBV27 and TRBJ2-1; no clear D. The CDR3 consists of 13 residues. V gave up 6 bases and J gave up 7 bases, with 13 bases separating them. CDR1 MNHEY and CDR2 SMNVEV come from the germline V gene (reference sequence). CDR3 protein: CASSLGFGNEQFF. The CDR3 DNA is TGTGCCAGCAGCCTAGGCTTTGGGAATGAGCAGTTCTTC.

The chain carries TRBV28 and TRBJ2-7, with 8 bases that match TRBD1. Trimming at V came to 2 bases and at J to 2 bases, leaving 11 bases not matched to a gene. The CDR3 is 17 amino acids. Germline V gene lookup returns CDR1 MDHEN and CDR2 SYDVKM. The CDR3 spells CASSLPRTGFGTYEQYF. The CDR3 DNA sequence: TGTGCCAGCAGTTTACCCCGGACAGGGTTCGGAACCTACGAGCAGTACTTC.

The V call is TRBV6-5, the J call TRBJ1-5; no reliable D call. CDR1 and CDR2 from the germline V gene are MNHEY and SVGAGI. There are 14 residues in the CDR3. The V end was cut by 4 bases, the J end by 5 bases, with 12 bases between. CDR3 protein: CASSFIVGDQPQHF. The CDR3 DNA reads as TGTGCCAGCAGTTTTATAGTTGGAGATCAGCCCCAGCATTTT.

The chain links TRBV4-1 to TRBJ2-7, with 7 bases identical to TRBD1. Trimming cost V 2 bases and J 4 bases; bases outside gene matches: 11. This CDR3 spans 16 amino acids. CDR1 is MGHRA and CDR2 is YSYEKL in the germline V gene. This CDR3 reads CASSQRPGTVEYEQYF. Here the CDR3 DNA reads TGCGCCAGCAGCCAACGTCCGGGGACAGTGGAATACGAGCAGTACTTC.

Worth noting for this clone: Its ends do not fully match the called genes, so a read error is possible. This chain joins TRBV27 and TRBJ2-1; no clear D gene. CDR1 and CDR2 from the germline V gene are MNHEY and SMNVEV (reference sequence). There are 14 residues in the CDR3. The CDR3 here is CASTLNPLTYEQFF. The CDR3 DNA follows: TGTGCCAGCACTTTAAACCCGCTTACCTATGAGCAGTTCTTC.

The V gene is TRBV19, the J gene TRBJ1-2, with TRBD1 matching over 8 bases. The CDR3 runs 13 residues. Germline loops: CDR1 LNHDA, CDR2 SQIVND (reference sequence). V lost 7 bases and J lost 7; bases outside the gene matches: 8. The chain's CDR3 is CASNRGKTVGYTF. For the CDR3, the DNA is TGTGCCAGTAACAGGGGGAAAACTGTTGGCTACACCTTC. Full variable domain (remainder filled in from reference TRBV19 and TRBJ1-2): DGGITQSPKYLFRKEGQNVTLSCEQNLNHDAMYWYRQDPGQGLRLIYYSQIVNDFQKGDIAEGYSVSREKKESFPLTVTSAQKNPTAFYLCASNRGKTVGYTFGSGTRLTVV.

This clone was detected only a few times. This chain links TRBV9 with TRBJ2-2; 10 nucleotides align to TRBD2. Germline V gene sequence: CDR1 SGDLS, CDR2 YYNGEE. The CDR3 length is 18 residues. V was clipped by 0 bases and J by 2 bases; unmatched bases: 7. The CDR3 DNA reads TGTGCCAGCAGCGTAGCTGCTAGCGGGAGTTACAACACCGGGGAGCTGTTTTTT. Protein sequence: CASSVAASGSYNTGELFF.

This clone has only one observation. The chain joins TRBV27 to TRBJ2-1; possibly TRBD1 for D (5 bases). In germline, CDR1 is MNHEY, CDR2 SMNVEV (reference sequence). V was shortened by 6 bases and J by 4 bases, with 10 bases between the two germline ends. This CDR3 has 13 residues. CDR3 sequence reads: CASSSGYYNEQFF. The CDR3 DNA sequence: TGTGCCAGCAGCTCAGGGTATTACAATGAGCAGTTCTTC.

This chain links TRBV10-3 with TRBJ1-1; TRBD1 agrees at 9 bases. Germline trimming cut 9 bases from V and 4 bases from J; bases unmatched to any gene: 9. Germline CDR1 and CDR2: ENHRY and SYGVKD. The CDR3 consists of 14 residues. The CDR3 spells CAISTGTGSTEAFF. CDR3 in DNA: TGTGCCATTTCTACCGGGACAGGGAGCACTGAAGCTTTCTTT.

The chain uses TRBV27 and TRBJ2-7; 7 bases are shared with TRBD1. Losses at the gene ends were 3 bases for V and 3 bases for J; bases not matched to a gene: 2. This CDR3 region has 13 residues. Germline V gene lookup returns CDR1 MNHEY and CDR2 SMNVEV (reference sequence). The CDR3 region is CASSFRDSYEQYF. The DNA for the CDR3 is TGTGCCAGCAGTTTTCGGGACAGCTACGAGCAGTACTTC.